This TCR beta chain originates from a study of blood T cell repertoires in COVID-19 (TCRdb year 2020). Describing the broader study: Samples from collaborators originated in the United States, Italy and Spain and spanned both the acute and convalescent phases of COVID-19. Where available, HLA class I and class II types were taken from metadata supplied by the sample provider and were not determined by assay-based typing. A de-identified subject ID, COVID-19 status, age in years and sex were almost always included in the sample metadata. The repertoires were released in a freely available public database meant as a resource for research on the immune response to SARS-CoV-2. Samples were obtained from the ongoing ImmuneRACE study (first 160 participants) and from over 1,000 subjects provided by 6 global collaborators. The material from the prospective study consisted of cDNA or gDNA derived from T cells, B-cell-depleted T cells, or PBMCs. Subjects who had been exposed to COVID-19, were actively infected with it, or had recovered from it provided the deeply sampled blood TCRbeta repertoires that made up the dataset. The study at large found these results: The quantity of clinical and demographic metadata differed by source and by participant and was supplied without curation.

Of note for this clone: The target of this receptor is not known. No base quality values were provided; no much bigger clone lies one nucleotide off.

Another Seattle source contributed samples from volunteer blood donors who had recovered from COVID-19. Collaborating institutions collected whole blood in K2EDTA tubes following their own protocols. For TCRbeta analysis, collaborators shipped samples as frozen whole blood, isolated PBMCs, or DNA extracted from either of those sample types. TCRbeta CDR3 regions were amplified from genomic DNA using the immunoSEQ Assay, a bias-controlled multiplex PCR. In the source study's methods: The number of nucleated cells in each sample was estimated from the amplification of reference gene primers within the assay. Sequence reads were collapsed and filtered to measure the absolute abundance of every unique TCRbeta CDR3 rearrangement. For each sample, productive Simpson clonality was calculated by taking the square root of Simpson's diversity index across productive rearrangements. Held by TCRdb, this immuneACCESS table contains in-frame sequences only and omits some clones. Under half of the omission traces to an unresolved V gene where checked; the cause of the rest is unknown. D and trimming were read from the DNA, whereas the V and J calls and clone size are those reported in that table. The sample table holds some 290,000 clones, of which roughly 83% were seen once. Clones ranked in the top ten supply about 4.3% of the sample.

The source is a man in his sixties who had recovered from COVID-19. Sequencing was carried out using peripheral blood.

For the CDR3, the sequence is CASSPDREYANEKLFF. The DNA is TGTGCCAGCAGCCCTGACAGGGAATATGCTAATGAAAAACTGTTTTTT. The chain couples TRBV28 to TRBJ1-4, and 7 junction bases match TRBD1. From cysteine to phenylalanine, the CDR3 is 16 amino acids long. Solely the CDR3 DNA is kept, with 48 bases framed from the first base. The junction shows trimming of 6 bases on V and 3 bases on J, and the gene matches do not reach 10 bases of it. For CDR1 and CDR2, the germline V gene lists MDHEN and SYDVKM.